The rows below give T cell receptor beta chains drawn from one sample of a study of T cells in tuberculosis. The table came from immunoSEQ multiplex PCR; TCRdb's copy has only in-frame clones and leaves some out. The sample consists of around 43,000 clones, 95% of them appearing once. Sequencing used PBMCs. The receptor set was obtained from a donor aged 10-29 years with latent tuberculosis or without tuberculosis infection. Both conserved end residues are part of each CDR3. The size of a clone is reported for some rows only, either as once, few or many, or as a class for expanded clones.

abundance | j_gene | v_gene | CDR3aa
. | TRBJ1-1 | TRBV7-9 | CASSSHTLTAMNTEAFF
. | TRBJ1-1 | TRBV11-3 | CASSRGAGGEAFF
. | TRBJ1-1 | TRBV7-9 | CASSGGDARNTEAFF
. | TRBJ2-7 | TRBV7-2 | CASSRLTAPWTYEQYF
. | TRBJ1-1 | TRBV28 | CASSRPTGGGTEAFF
. | TRBJ2-2 | TRBV6-1 | CAARTGNTGELFF
. | TRBJ2-7 | TRBV7-2 | CASSLLRVRYEQYF
. | TRBJ2-2 | TRBV5-4 | CASSKGTGGGGELFF
. | TRBJ2-3 | TRBV7-9 | CASSSTWTTTDTQYF
. | TRBJ1-1 | TRBV11-2 | CASSYGQGNTEAFF
. | TRBJ2-5 | TRBV18 | CASSPQGIPGETQYF
once | TRBJ1-6 | TRBV7-2 | CASSHGVRDSPLHF
. | TRBJ1-6 | TRBV9 | CASSPWDRGSNSPLHF
. | TRBJ1-1 | TRBV18 | CASSPTERTEAFF
. | TRBJ1-4 | TRBV11-2 | CASARGYNEKLFF
. | TRBJ1-5 | TRBV5-1 | CASSVGDRNNQPQHF